The next 26 T cell receptor beta chains were all read from a single sample in a study of shared clonotypes between healthy human individuals. Repertoires were generated with immunoSEQ multiplex PCR, while TCRdb's copy carries only in-frame clones and drops some. The sample has roughly 2.1 million clones, 85% to 95% seen once. Terminally differentiated effector memory CD45RA+ cells were excluded from the naive CD8 cells, which were CD45RO-negative and positively selected for CCR7. The material sequenced was naive CD8+ T cells from PBMCs. All receptors come from a man younger than 35 in good health. Some clones in this sample may be carry-over from other donors' samples.

The chain links TRBV4-3 to TRBJ1-2; no firm D call. There are 15 residues in the CDR3. V lost 0 bases and J 0 bases, leaving 8 bases between the germline ends. Germline lookup yields CDR1 LGHNA and CDR2 YSLEER. This CDR3 reads CASSQDRGTNYGYTF. DNA of the CDR3: TGCGCCAGCAGCCAAGATCGAGGGACTAACTATGGCTACACCTTC.

This clone occurred once. V usage is TRBV6-5 and J usage is TRBJ2-7; 10 bases are a match to TRBD2. Unmatched junction bases numbered 11, after V lost 6 bases and J lost 6 bases. The CDR3 totals 15 residues. The germline V gene has CDR1 MNHEY and CDR2 SVGAGI. The DNA for the CDR3 is TGTGCCAGCAGCGTGGTAATAGCGGGAGGTTTCGAGCAGTACTTC. This gives the protein CASSVVIAGGFEQYF.

V gene TRBV12-5 combines with J gene TRBJ2-7; D is perhaps TRBD1 (6 bases). The CDR3 length is 13 residues. Trimming took 5 bases from V and 1 from J, leaving 9 bases between them. Germline CDR1 LGHNT, CDR2 FRNRAP. The chain's CDR3 is CASGLDRSYEQYF. CDR3 nucleotide sequence: TGTGCTAGTGGTCTCGACAGGTCCTACGAGCAGTACTTC.

This chain joins TRBV27 and TRBJ1-4; the D is unclear. The CDR3 sequence is 15 residues long. V lost 6 bases and J lost 0, with 11 bases in between. Per germline, CDR1 MNHEY and CDR2 SMNVEV (reference sequence). The CDR3 sequence: CASRISGATNEKLFF. In nucleotides, the CDR3 is TGTGCCAGCAGAATCTCCGGGGCAACTAATGAAAAACTGTTTTTT.

The rearrangement links TRBV27 to TRBJ1-3; D is ambiguous. The CDR3 runs to 14 residues. In germline, CDR1 is MNHEY, CDR2 SMNVEV (reference sequence). V lost 4 bases and J lost 0, with 7 bases in between. In nucleotides, the CDR3 is TGTGCCAGCAGTTCACCGGACTCTGGAAACACCATATATTTT. It yields the protein CASSSPDSGNTIYF.

This clone was seen only once. This sequence joins TRBV4-3 and TRBJ2-7, with D tentatively TRBD2 (6 bases). Germline lookup yields CDR1 LGHNA and CDR2 YSLEER. The CDR3 is 16 residues long. V shed 0 bases and J shed 4 bases, with 16 bases lying between them. As DNA, the CDR3 is TGCGCCAGCAGCCAAGAATTTCCGGGAGTGTTTTACGAGCAGTACTTC. Protein sequence: CASSQEFPGVFYEQYF.

J is TRBJ2-7 and V is TRBV29-1; 10 bases match TRBD1. The CDR3 has 13 amino acids. Germline loops: CDR1 SQVTM, CDR2 ANQGSEA. Trimming took 7 bases from V and 4 from J; bases not matched to a gene: 7. The CDR3 DNA reads TGCAGCGGTGGGTGGGACAGGGGTTACGAGCAGTACTTC. Encoded protein: CSGGWDRGYEQYF.

This clone was recorded a few times. The rearrangement links TRBV19 to TRBJ2-4; D remains unclear. The CDR3 contains 16 residues. The ends were cut back, 3 bases at V and 0 bases at J, with 12 bases in the middle. Germline V gene data show CDR1 as LNHDA and CDR2 as SQIVND (reference sequence). The CDR3 DNA follows: TGTGCCAGTAGTATCAGCTTCGGGCTAGCCAAAAACATTCAGTACTTC. Translating gives CASSISFGLAKNIQYF. Full variable domain (remainder filled in from reference TRBV19 and TRBJ2-4): DGGITQSPKYLFRKEGQNVTLSCEQNLNHDAMYWYRQDPGQGLRLIYYSQIVNDFQKGDIAEGYSVSREKKESFPLTVTSAQKNPTAFYLCASSISFGLAKNIQYFGAGTRLSVL.

This clone has only a few counts. The same CDR3 also results from other DNA sequences found in this sample. V is TRBV7-9 and J is TRBJ2-2; D gene ambiguous. V was pared by 1 base and J by 5 bases, with 8 bases between. CDR1 SEHNR and CDR2 FQNEAQ come from the germline V gene (reference sequence). This CDR3 is built from 14 residues. The CDR3 spells CASSLGGVTGELFF. The CDR3 DNA reads as TGTGCCAGCAGCTTAGGAGGAGTGACCGGGGAGCTGTTTTTT.

The chain employs TRBV9 and TRBJ2-3; tentatively, D is TRBD2 (6 bases). Trimming stripped 3 bases from V and 6 bases from J, with 17 bases between. The CDR3 runs 15 residues. Germline CDR1 is SGDLS and CDR2 is YYNGEE. CDR3: CASSASGLSGDTQYF. The CDR3 DNA sequence: TGTGCCAGCAGCGCCTCCGGACTAAGCGGTGATACGCAGTATTTT.

Written as DNA, the CDR3 is TGCGCCAGCAGCGCCTATGGGGGTGGCACTGAAGCTTTCTTT. It codes for CASSAYGGGTEAFF. The V call is TRBV5-1, the J call TRBJ1-1; possibly TRBD1 for D (5 bases). The germline gives CDR1 SGHRS, CDR2 YFSETQ. There are 14 residues in the CDR3. Trimming cost V 4 bases and J 4 bases, with 14 bases left between them.

The rearrangement uses TRBV10-3 and TRBJ1-1; D perhaps matches TRBD1 (6 bases). Germline-derived CDR1 and CDR2 are ENHRY and SYGVKD. Trimming cost V 3 bases and J 5 bases, with 7 bases left between them. The CDR3 runs to 12 residues. The CDR3 spells CAISEQGTEAFF. The CDR3 region has the DNA TGTGCCATCAGTGAACAGGGAACTGAAGCTTTCTTT.

The CDR3 DNA reads TGTGCCAGCAGCTTAGGTGTACTAGATTCTTCCTACAATGAGCAGTTCTTC. Encoded protein: CASSLGVLDSSYNEQFF. This chain joins TRBV7-9 and TRBJ2-1, with D perhaps TRBD2 (5 bases). CDR1 and CDR2 (germline): SEHNR, FQNEAQ (reference sequence). V gave up 1 base and J gave up 1 base, with 14 bases separating them. CDR3 length: 17 residues.

The chain is built from TRBV7-9 and TRBJ2-7, with no clear D. Per the germline V gene, CDR1 is SEHNR and CDR2 is FQNEAQ (reference sequence). V was cut by 6 bases and J by 11 bases, with 17 bases left in between. The CDR3 loop spans 12 amino acids. This CDR3 reads CASRGVGSPEYF. The CDR3 DNA reads as TGTGCCAGCAGAGGAGTTGGCTCACCAGAGTACTTC.

CDR3 amino acids: CASTLGRRGGGEQYF. The CDR3 DNA reads as TGTGCCAGCACTCTCGGGAGACGGGGGGGCGGCGAGCAGTACTTC. V gene TRBV6-5 combines with J gene TRBJ2-5, with TRBD2 identical over 8 bases. The better agreement between TRBJ2-7 and the DNA end casts doubt on the J call. The germline gives CDR1 MNHEY, CDR2 SVGAGI. This CDR3 spans 15 amino acids.

The rearrangement uses TRBV16 and TRBJ2-1; 7 positions agree with TRBD2. The germline V gene encodes CDR1 KGHSY and CDR2 FQNENV. The length of the CDR3 is 16 residues. The ends lost 4 bases at V and 2 bases at J; junction bases unmatched: 8. In nucleotides, the CDR3 is TGTGCCAGCAGCCGCAACCTAGCGGCTGCCTACAATGAGCAGTTCTTC. Amino acid sequence: CASSRNLAAAYNEQFF.

This chain links TRBV25-1 with TRBJ1-3; D is unresolved. Germline lookup yields CDR1 MGHDK and CDR2 SYGVNS. V was shortened by 7 bases and J by 0 bases, with 4 bases between the two germline ends. This CDR3 spans 12 amino acids. The CDR3 DNA sequence: TGTGCCAGCAAAGGCTCTGGAAACACCATATATTTT. Protein product: CASKGSGNTIYF.

The genes are TRBV28 and TRBJ2-2, with 14 positions matching TRBD2. Germline assignment: CDR1 MDHEN and CDR2 SYDVKM. J lost 9 bases, V lost 4 bases, and 4 bases had no gene match. The CDR3 has 15 amino acids. The CDR3 protein is CASSYGLAGGRELFF. The CDR3 nucleotides are TGTGCCAGCAGTTATGGACTAGCGGGAGGACGGGAGCTGTTTTTT.

The chain links TRBV13 to TRBJ2-6, with a weak D call TRBD1 (6 bases). The germline V gene has CDR1 PRHDT and CDR2 FYEKMQ (reference sequence). CDR3 length: 19 amino acids. V dropped 5 bases and J dropped 1 base, with 21 bases sitting between them. DNA for the CDR3: TGTGCCAGCAGCCCGGGACAAAACGAATTACCATCTGGGGCCAACGTCCTGACTTTC. Encoded protein: CASSPGQNELPSGANVLTF. Full variable domain (rest looked up from reference TRBV13 and TRBJ2-6): AAGVIQSPRHLIKEKRETATLKCYPIPRHDTVYWYQQGPGQDPQFLISFYEKMQSDKGSIPDRFSAQQFSDYHSELNMSSLELGDSALYFCASSPGQNELPSGANVLTFGAGSRLTVL.

The chain links TRBV4-1 to TRBJ1-1; TRBD1 agrees at 7 bases. The CDR3 contains 15 residues. V was pared by 0 bases and J by 4 bases, with 5 bases of the junction left unmatched. Looked up from germline, CDR1 is MGHRA and CDR2 is YSYEKL. CDR3 coding DNA: TGCGCCAGCAGCCAAGAGACAGGGAGACCCACTGAAGCTTTCTTT. As protein: CASSQETGRPTEAFF.

This clone has a single count. The chain employs TRBV19 and TRBJ2-1; 8 bases fit TRBD1. Germline V lookup: CDR1 LNHDA, CDR2 SQIVND (reference sequence). This CDR3 comprises 14 residues. The trim removed 4 bases at V and 3 bases at J, leaving 2 bases unmatched. DNA of the CDR3: TGTGCCAGTAGTACCACAGGGGGCTACAATGAGCAGTTCTTC. As protein: CASSTTGGYNEQFF. The full variable domain, rest sourced from reference TRBV19 and TRBJ2-1, is DGGITQSPKYLFRKEGQNVTLSCEQNLNHDAMYWYRQDPGQGLRLIYYSQIVNDFQKGDIAEGYSVSREKKESFPLTVTSAQKNPTAFYLCASSTTGGYNEQFFGPGTRLTVL.

This clone appeared once. Other DNA sequences of this sample code for an identical CDR3. V gene TRBV15 combines with J gene TRBJ2-1, with 7 bases fitting TRBD1. CDR3 size: 14 residues. The trim removed 6 bases at V and 5 bases at J, leaving 7 bases unmatched. Germline CDR1 LNHNV, CDR2 YYDKDF (reference sequence). In DNA, the CDR3 is TGTGCCACCAGTCGAGACAGGGTCAACAATGAGCAGTTCTTC. This sequence encodes CATSRDRVNNEQFF.

The rearrangement links TRBV9 to TRBJ2-2; TRBD1 might be the D (6 bases). The CDR3 is 16 amino acids. V was shortened by 4 bases and J by 6 bases, with 19 bases between the two germline ends. Germline V gene lookup returns CDR1 SGDLS and CDR2 YYNGEE. DNA of the CDR3: TGTGCCAGCAGCCCCCATGAGGGGGAGAAGGCCGGGGAGCTGTTTTTT. Translated: CASSPHEGEKAGELFF.

This clone has just one count. The rearrangement uses TRBV9 and TRBJ2-4, with 10 bases identical to TRBD2. Trimming removed 3 bases from V and 4 bases from J; junction bases left unmatched: 1. Germline loops: CDR1 SGDLS, CDR2 YYNGEE. The CDR3 loop spans 14 amino acids. This CDR3 is CASSGTSGKNIQYF. In DNA, the CDR3 is TGTGCCAGCAGCGGGACTAGCGGTAAAAACATTCAGTACTTC.

A word on this clone: This sample includes further DNA sequences coding for the same CDR3. The chain has TRBV27 and TRBJ1-2, with 7 bases matching TRBD1. V trimming: 3 bases; J trimming: 3 bases; junction bases outside the gene matches: 1. CDR1 is MNHEY, CDR2 SMNVEV, per germline (reference sequence). The CDR3 length is 13 residues. CDR3 loop: CASSFGTDYGYTF. As DNA, the CDR3 is TGTGCCAGCAGTTTCGGGACAGACTATGGCTACACCTTC.

V is TRBV7-2 and J is TRBJ2-2, with 12 nucleotides matching TRBD2. CDR3 size: 17 residues. CDR1 SGHTA and CDR2 FQGNSA come from the germline V gene. The ends lost 4 bases at V and 0 bases at J; junction bases unmatched: 3. The CDR3 sequence: CASSSRTSGANTGELFF. DNA of the CDR3: TGTGCCAGCAGCTCTCGGACTAGCGGGGCGAACACCGGGGAGCTGTTTTTT. Full variable domain (rest looked up from reference TRBV7-2 and TRBJ2-2): GAGVSQSPSNKVTEKGKDVELRCDPISGHTALYWYRQSLGQGLEFLIYFQGNSAPDKSGLPSDRFSAERTGGSVSTLTIQRTQQEDSAVYLCASSSRTSGANTGELFFGEGSRLTVL.